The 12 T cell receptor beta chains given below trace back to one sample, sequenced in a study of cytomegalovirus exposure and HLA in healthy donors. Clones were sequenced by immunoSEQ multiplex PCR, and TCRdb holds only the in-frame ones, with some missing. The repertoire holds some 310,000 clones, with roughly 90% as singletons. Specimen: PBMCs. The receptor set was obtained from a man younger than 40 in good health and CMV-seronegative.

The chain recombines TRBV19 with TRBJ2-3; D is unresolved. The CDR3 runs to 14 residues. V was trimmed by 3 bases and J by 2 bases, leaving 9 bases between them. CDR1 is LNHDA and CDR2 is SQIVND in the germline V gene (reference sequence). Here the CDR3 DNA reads TGTGCCAGTAGTATGGGCTACCTCACAGATACGCAGTATTTT. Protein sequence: CASSMGYLTDTQYF.

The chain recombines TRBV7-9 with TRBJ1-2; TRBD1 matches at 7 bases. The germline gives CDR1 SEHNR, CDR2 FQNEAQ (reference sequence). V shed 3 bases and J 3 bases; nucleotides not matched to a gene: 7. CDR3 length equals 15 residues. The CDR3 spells CASSFRTGKDYGYTF. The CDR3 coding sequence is TGTGCCAGCAGCTTTCGGACAGGAAAAGACTATGGCTACACCTTC.

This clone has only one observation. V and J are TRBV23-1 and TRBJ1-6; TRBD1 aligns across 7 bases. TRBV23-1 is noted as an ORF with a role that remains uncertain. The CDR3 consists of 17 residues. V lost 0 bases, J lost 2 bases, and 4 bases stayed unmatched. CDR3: CASSQSYRGTYNSPLHF. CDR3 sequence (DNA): TGCGCCAGCAGTCAATCCTACAGGGGTACCTATAATTCACCCCTCCACTTT.

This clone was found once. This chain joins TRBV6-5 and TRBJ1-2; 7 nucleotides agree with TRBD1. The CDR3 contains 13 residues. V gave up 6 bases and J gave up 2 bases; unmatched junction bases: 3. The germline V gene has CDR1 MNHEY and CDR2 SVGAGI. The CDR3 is CASSRGQNYGYTF. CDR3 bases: TGTGCCAGCAGCCGGGGACAGAACTATGGCTACACCTTC.

Here the CDR3 reads CASSADQPGTGELFF. CDR3 DNA: TGTGCCAGCAGCGCCGACCAACCAGGAACCGGGGAGCTGTTTTTT. The V and J genes are TRBV9 and TRBJ2-2; unclear D gene. CDR1 and CDR2 (germline): SGDLS, YYNGEE. The CDR3 is 15 amino acids. V lost 3 bases to trimming and J lost 5 bases, with 14 bases between them.

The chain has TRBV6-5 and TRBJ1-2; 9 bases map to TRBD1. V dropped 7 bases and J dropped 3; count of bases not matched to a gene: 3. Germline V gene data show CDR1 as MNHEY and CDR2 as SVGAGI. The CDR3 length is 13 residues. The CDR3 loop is CASKRQGDYGYTF. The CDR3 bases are TGTGCCAGCAAACGACAGGGGGACTATGGCTACACCTTC.

CDR3 amino acids: CASSLAAAYEQYF. The CDR3 coding sequence is TGTGCCAGCAGCTTAGCCGCGGCTTACGAGCAGTACTTC. This sequence joins TRBV7-2 and TRBJ2-7, with D uncertain. V was clipped by 0 bases and J by 4 bases, with 7 bases between them. CDR3 length: 13 amino acids. Per germline, CDR1 SGHTA and CDR2 FQGNSA.

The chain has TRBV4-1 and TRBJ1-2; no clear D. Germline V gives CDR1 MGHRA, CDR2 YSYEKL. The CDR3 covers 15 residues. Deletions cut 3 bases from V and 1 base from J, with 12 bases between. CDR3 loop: CASSHPLGVNYGYTF. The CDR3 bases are TGCGCCAGCAGCCACCCCCTCGGGGTTAACTATGGCTACACCTTC.

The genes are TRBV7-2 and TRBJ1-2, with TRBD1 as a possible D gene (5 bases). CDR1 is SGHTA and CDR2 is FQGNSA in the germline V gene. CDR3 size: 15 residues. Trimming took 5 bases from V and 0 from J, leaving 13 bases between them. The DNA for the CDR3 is TGTGCCAGCAGCCCGTCGTGGACATCTAACTATGGCTACACCTTC. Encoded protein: CASSPSWTSNYGYTF.

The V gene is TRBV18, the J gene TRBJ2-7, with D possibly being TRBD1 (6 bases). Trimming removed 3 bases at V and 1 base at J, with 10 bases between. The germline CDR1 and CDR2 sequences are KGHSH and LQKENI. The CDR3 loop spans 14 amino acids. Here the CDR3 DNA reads TGTGCCAGCTCACCTCGGGACAAGTCCTACGAGCAGTACTTC. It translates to CASSPRDKSYEQYF.

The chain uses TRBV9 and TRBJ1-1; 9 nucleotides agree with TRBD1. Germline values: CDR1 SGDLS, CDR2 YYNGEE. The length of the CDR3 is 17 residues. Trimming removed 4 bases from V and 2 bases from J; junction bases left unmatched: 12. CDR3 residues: CASSTRGTGIGNTEAFF. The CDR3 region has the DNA TGTGCCAGCAGCACGAGGGGGACAGGGATTGGTAACACTGAAGCTTTCTTT.

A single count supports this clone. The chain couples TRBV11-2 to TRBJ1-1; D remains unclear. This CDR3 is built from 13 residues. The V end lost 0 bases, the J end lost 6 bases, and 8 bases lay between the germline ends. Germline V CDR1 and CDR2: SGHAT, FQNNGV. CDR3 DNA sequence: TGTGCCAGCAGCTTAGATCCCGGGGCTGAAGCTTTCTTT. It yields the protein CASSLDPGAEAFF.